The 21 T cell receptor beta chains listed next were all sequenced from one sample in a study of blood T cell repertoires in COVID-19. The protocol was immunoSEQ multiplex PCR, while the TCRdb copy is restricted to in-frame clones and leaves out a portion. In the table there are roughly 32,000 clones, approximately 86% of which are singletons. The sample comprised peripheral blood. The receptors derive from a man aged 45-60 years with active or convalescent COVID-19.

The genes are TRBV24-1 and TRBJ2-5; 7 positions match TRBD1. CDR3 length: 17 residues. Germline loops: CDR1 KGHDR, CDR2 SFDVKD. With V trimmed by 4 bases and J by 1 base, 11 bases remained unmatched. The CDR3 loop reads CATSERRTRTGQETQYF. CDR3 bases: TGTGCCACCAGTGAGAGACGCACCAGGACAGGCCAAGAGACCCAGTACTTC.

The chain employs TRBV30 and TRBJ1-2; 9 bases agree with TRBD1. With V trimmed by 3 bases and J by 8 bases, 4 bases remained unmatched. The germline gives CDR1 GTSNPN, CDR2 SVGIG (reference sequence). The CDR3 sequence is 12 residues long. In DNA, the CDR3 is TGTGCCTGGAGCATGACAGGGGGAGGCTACACCTTC. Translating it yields CAWSMTGGGYTF.

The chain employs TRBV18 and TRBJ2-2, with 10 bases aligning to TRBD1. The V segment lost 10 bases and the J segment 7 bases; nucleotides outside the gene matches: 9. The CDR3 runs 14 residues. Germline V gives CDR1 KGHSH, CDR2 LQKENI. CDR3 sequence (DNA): TGTGCCACCAAAAGACAGGGGGCGAACGGGGAGCTGTTTTTT. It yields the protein CATKRQGANGELFF.

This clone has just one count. The CDR3 DNA reads TGTGCCAGCAGCTTAGCGGCGACTAGCGGGAGGGCAGAGACCCAGTACTTC. Its translation is CASSLAATSGRAETQYF. The chain has TRBV7-6 and TRBJ2-5; TRBD2 aligns across 14 bases. The V and J ends lost 0 bases and 4 bases, in that order; junction bases with no gene match: 4. CDR3 length equals 17 residues. Germline V lookup: CDR1 SGHVS, CDR2 FNYEAQ.

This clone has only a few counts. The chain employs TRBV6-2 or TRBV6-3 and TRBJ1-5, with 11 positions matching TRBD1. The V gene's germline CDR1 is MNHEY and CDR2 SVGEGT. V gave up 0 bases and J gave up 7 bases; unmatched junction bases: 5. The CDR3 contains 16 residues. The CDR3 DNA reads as TGTGCCAGCAGTTACTCCGGACAGGGGGCTTGGCAGCCCCAGCATTTT. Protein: CASSYSGQGAWQPQHF.

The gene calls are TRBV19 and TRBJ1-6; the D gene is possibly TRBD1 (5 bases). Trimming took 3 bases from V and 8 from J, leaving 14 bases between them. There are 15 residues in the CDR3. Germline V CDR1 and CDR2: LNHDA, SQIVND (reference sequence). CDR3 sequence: CASSIWPGQHSPLHF. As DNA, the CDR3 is TGTGCCAGTAGTATCTGGCCAGGGCAACATTCACCCCTCCACTTT.

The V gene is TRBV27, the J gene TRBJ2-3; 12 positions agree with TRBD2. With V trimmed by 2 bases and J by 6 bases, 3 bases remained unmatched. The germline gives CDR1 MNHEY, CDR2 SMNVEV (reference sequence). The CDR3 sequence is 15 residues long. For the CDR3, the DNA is TGTGCCAGCAGTTTAGACCTAGCGGGGGGGGATACGCAGTATTTT. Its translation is CASSLDLAGGDTQYF.

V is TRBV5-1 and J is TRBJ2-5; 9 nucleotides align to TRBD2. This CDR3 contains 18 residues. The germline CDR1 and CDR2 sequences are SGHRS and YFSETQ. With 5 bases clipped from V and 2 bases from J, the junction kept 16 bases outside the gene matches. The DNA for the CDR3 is TGCGCCAGCAGTCGCGGGACTAGCAAGCAGGCCGGGCAAGAGACCCAGTACTTC. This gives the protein CASSRGTSKQAGQETQYF.

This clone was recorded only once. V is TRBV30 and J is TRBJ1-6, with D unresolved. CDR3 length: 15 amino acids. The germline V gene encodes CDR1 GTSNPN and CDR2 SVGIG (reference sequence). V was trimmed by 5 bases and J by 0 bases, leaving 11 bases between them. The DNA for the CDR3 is TGTGCCTGGCTGCCTCCGAGCTCCTATAATTCACCCCTCCACTTT. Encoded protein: CAWLPPSSYNSPLHF. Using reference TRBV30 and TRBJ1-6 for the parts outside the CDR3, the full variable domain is SQTIHQWPATLVQPVGSPLSLECTVEGTSNPNLYWYRQAAGRGLQLLFYSVGIGQISSEVPQNLSASRPQDRQFILSSKKLLLSDSGFYLCAWLPPSSYNSPLHFGNGTRLTVT.

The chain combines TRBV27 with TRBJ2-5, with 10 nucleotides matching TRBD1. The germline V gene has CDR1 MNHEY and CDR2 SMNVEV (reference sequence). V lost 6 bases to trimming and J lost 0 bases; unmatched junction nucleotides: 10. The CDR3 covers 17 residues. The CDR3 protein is CASRTGTGAPYQETQYF. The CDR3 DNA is TGTGCCAGCAGAACCGGGACAGGGGCCCCGTACCAAGAGACCCAGTACTTC.

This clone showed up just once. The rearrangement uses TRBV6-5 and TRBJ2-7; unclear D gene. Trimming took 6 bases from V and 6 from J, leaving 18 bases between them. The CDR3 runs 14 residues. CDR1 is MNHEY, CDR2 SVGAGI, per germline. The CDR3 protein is CASRRGTSSGEQYF. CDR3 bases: TGTGCCAGCAGAAGAGGCACCTCCTCGGGCGAGCAGTACTTC.

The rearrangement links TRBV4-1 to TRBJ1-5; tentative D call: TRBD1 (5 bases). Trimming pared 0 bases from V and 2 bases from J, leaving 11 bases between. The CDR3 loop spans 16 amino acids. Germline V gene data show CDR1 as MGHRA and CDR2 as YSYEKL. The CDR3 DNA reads TGCGCCAGCAGCCAAGATGGAGGGGACGGCAATCAGCCCCAGCATTTT. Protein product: CASSQDGGDGNQPQHF.

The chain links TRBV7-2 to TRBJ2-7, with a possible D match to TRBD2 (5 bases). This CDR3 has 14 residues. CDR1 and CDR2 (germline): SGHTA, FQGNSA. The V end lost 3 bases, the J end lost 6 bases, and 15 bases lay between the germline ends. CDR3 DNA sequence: TGTGCCAGCAGCTTTTTAGCGCCTCTGGGCGAGCAGTACTTC. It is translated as CASSFLAPLGEQYF.

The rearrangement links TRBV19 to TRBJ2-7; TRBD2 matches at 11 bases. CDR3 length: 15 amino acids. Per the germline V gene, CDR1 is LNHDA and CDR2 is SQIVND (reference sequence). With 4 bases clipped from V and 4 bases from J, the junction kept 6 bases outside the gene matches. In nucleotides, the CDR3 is TGTGCCAGTAGTACTACTAGCGGGAGTGAGTACGAGCAGTACTTC. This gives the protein CASSTTSGSEYEQYF. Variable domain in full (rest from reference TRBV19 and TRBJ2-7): DGGITQSPKYLFRKEGQNVTLSCEQNLNHDAMYWYRQDPGQGLRLIYYSQIVNDFQKGDIAEGYSVSREKKESFPLTVTSAQKNPTAFYLCASSTTSGSEYEQYFGPGTRLTVT.

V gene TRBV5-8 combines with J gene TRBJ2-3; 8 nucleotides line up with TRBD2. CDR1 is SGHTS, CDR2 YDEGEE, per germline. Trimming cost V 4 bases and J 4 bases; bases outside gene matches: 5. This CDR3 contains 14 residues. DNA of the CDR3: TGTGCCAGCAGCCCAGGACTAGCTGCAGATACGCAGTATTTT. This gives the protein CASSPGLAADTQYF.

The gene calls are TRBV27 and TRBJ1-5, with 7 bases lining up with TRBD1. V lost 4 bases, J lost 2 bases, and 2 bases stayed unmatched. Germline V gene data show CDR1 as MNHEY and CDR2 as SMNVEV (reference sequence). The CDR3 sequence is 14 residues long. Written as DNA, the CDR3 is TGTGCCAGCAGTTGGGGGACAGGCAATCAGCCCCAGCATTTT. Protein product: CASSWGTGNQPQHF.

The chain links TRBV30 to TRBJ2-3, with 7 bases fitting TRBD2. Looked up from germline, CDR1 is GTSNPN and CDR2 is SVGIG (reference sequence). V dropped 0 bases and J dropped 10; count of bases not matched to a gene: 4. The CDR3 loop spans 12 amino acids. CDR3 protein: CAWSVTGGAQYF. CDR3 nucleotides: TGTGCCTGGAGTGTAACGGGGGGAGCGCAGTATTTT.

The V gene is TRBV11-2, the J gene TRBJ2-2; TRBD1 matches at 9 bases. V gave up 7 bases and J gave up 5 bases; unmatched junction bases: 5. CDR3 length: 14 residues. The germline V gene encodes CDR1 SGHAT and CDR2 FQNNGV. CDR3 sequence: CASKFDRGTGELFF. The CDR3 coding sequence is TGTGCCAGCAAGTTTGACAGGGGGACCGGGGAGCTGTTTTTT.

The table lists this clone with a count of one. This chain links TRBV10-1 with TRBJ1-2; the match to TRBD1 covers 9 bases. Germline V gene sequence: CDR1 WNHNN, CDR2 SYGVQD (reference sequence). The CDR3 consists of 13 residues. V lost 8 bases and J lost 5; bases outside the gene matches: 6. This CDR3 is CASGTGIRYGYTF. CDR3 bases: TGCGCCAGCGGGACAGGGATACGGTATGGCTACACCTTC.

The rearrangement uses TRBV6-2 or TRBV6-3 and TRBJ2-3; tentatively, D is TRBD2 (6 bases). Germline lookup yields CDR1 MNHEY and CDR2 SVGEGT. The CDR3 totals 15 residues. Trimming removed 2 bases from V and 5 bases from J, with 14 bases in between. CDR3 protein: CASSYAGTGGDTQYF. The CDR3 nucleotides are TGTGCCAGCAGTTACGCGGGGACCGGTGGAGATACGCAGTATTTT.

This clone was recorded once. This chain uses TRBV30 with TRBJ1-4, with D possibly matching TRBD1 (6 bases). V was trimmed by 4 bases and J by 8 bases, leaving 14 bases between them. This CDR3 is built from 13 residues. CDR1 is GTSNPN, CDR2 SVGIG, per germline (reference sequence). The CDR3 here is CAWTGAPREKLFF. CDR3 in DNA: TGTGCCTGGACAGGGGCCCCGAGGGAAAAACTGTTTTTT.